The present entry profiles one TCR beta chain with its context. The method was immunoSEQ multiplex PCR; TCRdb's version includes in-frame clones alone and lacks a portion of them. Here the sample spans roughly 40,000 clones, approximately 90% being singletons. The entry originates in a study of T cell changes during pregnancy in multiple sclerosis. The V segment lost 7 bases and the J segment 5 bases; nucleotides outside the gene matches: 13. Germline-derived CDR1 and CDR2 are MNHEY and SMNVEV (reference sequence). This CDR3 has 15 amino acids. The sample in question was CD4+ T cells from peripheral blood mononuclear cells, obtained before pregnancy. The origin of this receptor is a female donor with multiple sclerosis, enrolled in a pregnancy study. V is TRBV27 and J is TRBJ2-7; 8 bases fit TRBD1. The DNA of the CDR3 is TGTGCCAGCACCCCTGGGAAGACAGGGGTCAACGAGCAGTACTTC. Translated, it gives CASTPGKTGVNEQYF.